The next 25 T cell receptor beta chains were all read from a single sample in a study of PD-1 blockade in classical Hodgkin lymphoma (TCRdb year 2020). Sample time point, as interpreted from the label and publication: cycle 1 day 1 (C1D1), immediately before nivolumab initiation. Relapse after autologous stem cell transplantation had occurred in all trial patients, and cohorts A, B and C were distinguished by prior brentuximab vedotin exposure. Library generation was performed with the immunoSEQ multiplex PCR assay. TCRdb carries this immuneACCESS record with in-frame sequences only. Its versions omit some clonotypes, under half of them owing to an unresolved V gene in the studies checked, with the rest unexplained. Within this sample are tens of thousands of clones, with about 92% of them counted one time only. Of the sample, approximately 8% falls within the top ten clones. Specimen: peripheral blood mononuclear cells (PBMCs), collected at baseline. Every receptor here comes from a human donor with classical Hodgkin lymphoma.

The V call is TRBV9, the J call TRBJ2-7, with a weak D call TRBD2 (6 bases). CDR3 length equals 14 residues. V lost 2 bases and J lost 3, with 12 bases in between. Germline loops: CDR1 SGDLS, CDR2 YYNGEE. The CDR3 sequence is CASSVGGADYEQYF. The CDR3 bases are TGTGCCAGCAGCGTCGGCGGGGCCGACTACGAGCAGTACTTC.

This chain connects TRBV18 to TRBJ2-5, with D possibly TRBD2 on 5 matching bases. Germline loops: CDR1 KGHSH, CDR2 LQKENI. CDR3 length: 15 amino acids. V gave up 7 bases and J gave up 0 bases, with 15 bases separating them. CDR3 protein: CASFGARRYQETQYF. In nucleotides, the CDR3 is TGTGCCAGCTTTGGCGCTCGGAGGTACCAAGAGACCCAGTACTTC.

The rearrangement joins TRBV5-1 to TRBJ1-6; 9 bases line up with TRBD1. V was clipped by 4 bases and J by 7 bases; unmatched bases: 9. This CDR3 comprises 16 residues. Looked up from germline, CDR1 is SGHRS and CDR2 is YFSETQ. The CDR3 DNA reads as TGCGCCAGCAGCCAGGGGACAGGGCCTAAGAATTCACCCCTCCACTTT. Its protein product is CASSQGTGPKNSPLHF.

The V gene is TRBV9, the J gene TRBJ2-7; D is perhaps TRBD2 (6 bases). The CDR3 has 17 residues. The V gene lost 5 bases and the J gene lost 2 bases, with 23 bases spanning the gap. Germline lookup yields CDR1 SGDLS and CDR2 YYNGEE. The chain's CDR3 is CASSSGTPGTVTYEQYF. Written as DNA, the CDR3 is TGTGCCAGCAGTTCCGGGACTCCCGGGACCGTAACCTACGAGCAGTACTTC.

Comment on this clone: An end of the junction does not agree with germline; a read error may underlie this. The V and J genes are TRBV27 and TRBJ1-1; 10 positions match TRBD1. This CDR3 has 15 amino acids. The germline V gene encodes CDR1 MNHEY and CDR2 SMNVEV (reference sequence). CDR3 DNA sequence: TGTGCCAGCAGTTCGGGACAGGGGATGAAAACTGAAGCTTTCTTT. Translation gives CASSSGQGMKTEAFF.

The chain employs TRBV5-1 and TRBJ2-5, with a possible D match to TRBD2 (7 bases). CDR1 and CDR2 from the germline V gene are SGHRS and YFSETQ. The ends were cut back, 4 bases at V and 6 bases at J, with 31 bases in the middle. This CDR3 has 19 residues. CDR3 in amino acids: CASSPGGLGRGPARQTQYF. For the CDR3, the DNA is TGCGCCAGCAGCCCCGGGGGCCTTGGGCGGGGGCCTGCACGTCAGACCCAGTACTTC.

The CDR3 DNA follows: TGTGCCAGCATTCCCTTAGCGGGAGGGCCCGACGAGCAGTACTTC. Residues: CASIPLAGGPDEQYF. The chain uses TRBV6-5 and TRBJ2-7; 11 bases are a match to TRBD2. The CDR3 consists of 15 residues. V lost 7 bases to trimming and J lost 5 bases; unmatched junction nucleotides: 10. Germline V gives CDR1 MNHEY, CDR2 SVGAGI.

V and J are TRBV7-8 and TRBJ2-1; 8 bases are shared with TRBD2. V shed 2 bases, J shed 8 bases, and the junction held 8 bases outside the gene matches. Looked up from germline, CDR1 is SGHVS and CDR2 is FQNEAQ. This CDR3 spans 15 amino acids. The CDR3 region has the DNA TGTGCCAGCAGCTTATGGAGCGGGAGTGTCGATGAGCAGTTCTTC. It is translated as CASSLWSGSVDEQFF.

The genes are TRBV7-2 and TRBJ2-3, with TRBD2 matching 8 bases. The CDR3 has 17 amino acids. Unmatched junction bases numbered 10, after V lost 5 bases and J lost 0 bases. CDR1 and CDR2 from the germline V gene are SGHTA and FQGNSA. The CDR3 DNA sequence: TGTGCCAGCAGCCAAATGGGGACTAGGCCTAGCACAGATACGCAGTATTTT. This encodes CASSQMGTRPSTDTQYF.

CDR3: CASSIVGHEQYF. The CDR3 DNA sequence: TGTGCCAGTAGTATAGTAGGCCACGAGCAGTACTTC. This chain connects TRBV19 to TRBJ2-7, with D unresolved. The germline CDR1 and CDR2 sequences are LNHDA and SQIVND (reference sequence). The CDR3 spans 12 residues. The V end was cut by 1 base, the J end by 5 bases, with 6 bases between.

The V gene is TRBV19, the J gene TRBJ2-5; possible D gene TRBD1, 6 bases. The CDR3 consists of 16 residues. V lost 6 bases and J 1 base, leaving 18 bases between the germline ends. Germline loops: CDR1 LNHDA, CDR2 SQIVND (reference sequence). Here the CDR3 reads CASSPSPRTVQETQYF. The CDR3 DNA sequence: TGTGCCAGTAGCCCTTCCCCGCGGACAGTCCAAGAGACCCAGTACTTC. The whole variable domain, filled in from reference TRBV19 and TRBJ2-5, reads DGGITQSPKYLFRKEGQNVTLSCEQNLNHDAMYWYRQDPGQGLRLIYYSQIVNDFQKGDIAEGYSVSREKKESFPLTVTSAQKNPTAFYLCASSPSPRTVQETQYFGPGTRLLVL.

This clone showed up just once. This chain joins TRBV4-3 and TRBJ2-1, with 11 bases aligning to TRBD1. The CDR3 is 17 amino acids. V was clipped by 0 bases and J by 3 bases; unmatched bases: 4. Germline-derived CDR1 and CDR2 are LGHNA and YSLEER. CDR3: CASSQERGTGGYNEQFF. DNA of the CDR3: TGCGCCAGCAGCCAAGAACGTGGGACAGGGGGCTACAATGAGCAGTTCTTC.

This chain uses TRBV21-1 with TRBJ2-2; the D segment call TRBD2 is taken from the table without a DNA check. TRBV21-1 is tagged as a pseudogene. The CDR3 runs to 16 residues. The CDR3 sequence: CASSFPSGRSTGELFF. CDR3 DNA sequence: TGTGCCAGCAGCTTCCCTAGCGGGAGAAGCACCGGGGAGCTGTTTTTT.

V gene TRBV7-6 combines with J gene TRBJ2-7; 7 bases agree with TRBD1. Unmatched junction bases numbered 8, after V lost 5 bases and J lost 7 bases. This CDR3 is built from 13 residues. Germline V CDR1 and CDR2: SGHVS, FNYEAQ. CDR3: CASSPTGFGEQYF. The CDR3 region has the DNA TGTGCCAGCAGCCCGACAGGGTTTGGGGAGCAGTACTTC.

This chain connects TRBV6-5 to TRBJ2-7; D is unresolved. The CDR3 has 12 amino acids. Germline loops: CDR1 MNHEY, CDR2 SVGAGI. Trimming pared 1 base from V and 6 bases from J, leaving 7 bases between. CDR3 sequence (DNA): TGTGCCAGCAGTTACTTGGCAGGCGAGCAGTACTTC. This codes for CASSYLAGEQYF.

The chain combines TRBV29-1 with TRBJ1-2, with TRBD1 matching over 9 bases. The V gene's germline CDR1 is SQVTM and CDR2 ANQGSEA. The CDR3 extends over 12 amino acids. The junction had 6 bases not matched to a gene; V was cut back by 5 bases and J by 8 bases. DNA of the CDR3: TGCAGCGTTATTGGGACAGGGCACGGCTACACCTTC. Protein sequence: CSVIGTGHGYTF.

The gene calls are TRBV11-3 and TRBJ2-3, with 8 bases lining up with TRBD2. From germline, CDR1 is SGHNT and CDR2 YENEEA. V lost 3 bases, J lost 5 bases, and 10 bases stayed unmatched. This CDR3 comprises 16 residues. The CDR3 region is CASSLSNQRGIDTQYF. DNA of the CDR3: TGTGCCAGCAGCTTGAGCAACCAGCGGGGGATAGATACGCAGTATTTT.

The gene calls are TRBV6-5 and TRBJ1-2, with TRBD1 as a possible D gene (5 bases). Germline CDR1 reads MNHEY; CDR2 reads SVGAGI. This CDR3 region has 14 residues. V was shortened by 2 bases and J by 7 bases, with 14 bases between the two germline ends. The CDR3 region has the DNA TGTGCCAGCAGTTACGGGGGGTACTCCTCTGGCTACACCTTC. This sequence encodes CASSYGGYSSGYTF.

The CDR3 DNA sequence: TGTGCCAGCAGCCCGATCATCCACAGGGGAGTAGAAATGAACACTGAAGCTTTCTTT. Residues: CASSPIIHRGVEMNTEAFF. The chain couples TRBV5-4 to TRBJ1-1, with 7 bases identical to TRBD1. The germline V gene encodes CDR1 SGHNT and CDR2 YYREEE (reference sequence). This CDR3 has 19 residues. The trim removed 4 bases at V and 0 bases at J, leaving 18 bases unmatched.

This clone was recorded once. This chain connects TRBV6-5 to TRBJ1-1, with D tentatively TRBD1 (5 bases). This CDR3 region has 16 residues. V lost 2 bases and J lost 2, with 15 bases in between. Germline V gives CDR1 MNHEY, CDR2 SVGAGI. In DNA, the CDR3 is TGTGCCAGCAGTTACGTAGGTGGGGGGATTAACACTGAAGCTTTCTTT. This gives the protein CASSYVGGGINTEAFF.

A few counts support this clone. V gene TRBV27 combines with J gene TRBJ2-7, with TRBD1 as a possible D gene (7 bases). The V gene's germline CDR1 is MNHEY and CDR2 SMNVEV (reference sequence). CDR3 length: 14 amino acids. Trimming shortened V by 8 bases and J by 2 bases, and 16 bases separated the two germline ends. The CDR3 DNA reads TGTGCCAGCGCAAAAGGGGGGACAGCCTACGAGCAGTACTTC. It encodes CASAKGGTAYEQYF.

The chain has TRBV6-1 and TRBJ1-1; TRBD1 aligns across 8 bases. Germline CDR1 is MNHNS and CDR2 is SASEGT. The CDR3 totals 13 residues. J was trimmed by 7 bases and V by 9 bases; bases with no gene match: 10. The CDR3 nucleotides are TGTGCCAGTCGGCCCACCGACAGGGGTGAAGCTTTCTTT. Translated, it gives CASRPTDRGEAFF.

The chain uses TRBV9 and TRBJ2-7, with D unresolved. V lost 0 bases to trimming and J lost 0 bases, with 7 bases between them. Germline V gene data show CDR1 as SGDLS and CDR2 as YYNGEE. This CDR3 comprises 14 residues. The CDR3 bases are TGTGCCAGCAGCGTAGACTGGGGCTCCTACGAGCAGTACTTC. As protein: CASSVDWGSYEQYF.

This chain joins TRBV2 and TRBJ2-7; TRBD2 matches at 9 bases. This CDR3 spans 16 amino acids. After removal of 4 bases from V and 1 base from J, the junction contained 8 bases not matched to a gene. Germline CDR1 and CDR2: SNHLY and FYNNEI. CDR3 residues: CASSVPPGLASYEQYF. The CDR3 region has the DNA TGTGCCAGCAGTGTACCGCCGGGACTAGCATCCTACGAGCAGTACTTC.

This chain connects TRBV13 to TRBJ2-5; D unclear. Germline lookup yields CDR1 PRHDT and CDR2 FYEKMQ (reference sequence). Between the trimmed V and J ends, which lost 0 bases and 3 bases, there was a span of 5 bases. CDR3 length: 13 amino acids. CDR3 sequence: CASSLGSKETQYF. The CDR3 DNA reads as TGTGCCAGCAGCTTAGGCAGTAAAGAGACCCAGTACTTC.